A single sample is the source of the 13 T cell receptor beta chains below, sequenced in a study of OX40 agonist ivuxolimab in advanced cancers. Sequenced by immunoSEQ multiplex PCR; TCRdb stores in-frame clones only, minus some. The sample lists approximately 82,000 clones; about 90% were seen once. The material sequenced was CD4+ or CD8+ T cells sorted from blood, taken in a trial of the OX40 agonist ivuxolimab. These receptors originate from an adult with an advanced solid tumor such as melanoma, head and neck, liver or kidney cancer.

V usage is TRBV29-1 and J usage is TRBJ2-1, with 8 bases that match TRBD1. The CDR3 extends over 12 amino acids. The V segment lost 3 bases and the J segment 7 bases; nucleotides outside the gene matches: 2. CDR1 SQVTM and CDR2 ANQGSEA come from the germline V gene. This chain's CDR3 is CSVERQGNEQFF. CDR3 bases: TGCAGCGTTGAGAGACAGGGGAATGAGCAGTTCTTC.

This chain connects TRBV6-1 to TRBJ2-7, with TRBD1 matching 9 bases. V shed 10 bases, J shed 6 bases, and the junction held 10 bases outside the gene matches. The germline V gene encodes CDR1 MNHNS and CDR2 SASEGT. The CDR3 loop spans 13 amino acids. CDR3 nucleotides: TGTGCCACCACACAGGGGGCGCCCCCCGAGCAGTACTTC. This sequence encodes CATTQGAPPEQYF.

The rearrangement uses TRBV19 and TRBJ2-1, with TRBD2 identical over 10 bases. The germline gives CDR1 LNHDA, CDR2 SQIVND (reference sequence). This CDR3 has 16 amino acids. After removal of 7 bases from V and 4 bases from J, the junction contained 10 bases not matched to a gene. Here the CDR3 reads CASKPLAGAQYNEQFF. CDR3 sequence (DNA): TGTGCCAGTAAACCTCTAGCGGGGGCACAATACAATGAGCAGTTCTTC.

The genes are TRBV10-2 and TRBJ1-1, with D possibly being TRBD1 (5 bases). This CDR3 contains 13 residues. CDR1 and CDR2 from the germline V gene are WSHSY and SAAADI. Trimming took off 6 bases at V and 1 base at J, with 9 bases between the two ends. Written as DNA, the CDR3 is TGCGCCAGCAGCCCCCAGGGGAACACTGAAGCTTTCTTT. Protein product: CASSPQGNTEAFF.

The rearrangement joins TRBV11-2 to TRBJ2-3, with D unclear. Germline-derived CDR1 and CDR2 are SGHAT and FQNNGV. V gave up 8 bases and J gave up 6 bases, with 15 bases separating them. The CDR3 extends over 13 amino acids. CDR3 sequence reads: CASVLFNTDTQYF. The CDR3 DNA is TGTGCCAGCGTCCTCTTCAACACCGATACGCAGTATTTT.

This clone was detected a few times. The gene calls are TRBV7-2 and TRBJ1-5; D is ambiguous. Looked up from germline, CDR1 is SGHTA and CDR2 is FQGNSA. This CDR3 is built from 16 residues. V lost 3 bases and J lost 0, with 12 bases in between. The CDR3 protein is CASSFLGSYSNQPQHF. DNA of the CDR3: TGTGCCAGCAGCTTCCTGGGGAGCTATAGCAATCAGCCCCAGCATTTT.

This CDR3 reads CASSLAASYEQYF. The CDR3 nucleotides read TGTGCCAGCAGTTTGGCAGCCTCCTACGAGCAGTACTTC. The genes are TRBV28 and TRBJ2-7; D uncertain. Germline V gives CDR1 MDHEN, CDR2 SYDVKM. V lost 3 bases, J lost 0 bases, and 6 bases lay in between. The CDR3 length is 13 residues. Complete variable domain (other parts from reference TRBV28 and TRBJ2-7): DVKVTQSSRYLVKRTGEKVFLECVQDMDHENMFWYRQDPGLGLRLIYFSYDVKMKEKGDIPEGYSVSREKKERFSLILESASTNQTSMYLCASSLAASYEQYFGPGTRLTVT.

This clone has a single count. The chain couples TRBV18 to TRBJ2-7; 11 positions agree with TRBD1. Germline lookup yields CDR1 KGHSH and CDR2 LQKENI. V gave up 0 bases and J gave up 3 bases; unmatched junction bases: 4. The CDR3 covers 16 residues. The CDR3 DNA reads TGTGCCAGCTCACCACCGAAGGGGACAGGGGGCTACGAGCAGTACTTC. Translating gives CASSPPKGTGGYEQYF.

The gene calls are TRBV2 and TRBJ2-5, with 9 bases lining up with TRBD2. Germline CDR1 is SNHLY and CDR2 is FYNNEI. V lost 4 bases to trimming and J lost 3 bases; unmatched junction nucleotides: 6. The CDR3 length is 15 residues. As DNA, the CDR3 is TGTGCCAGCAGTGTCCTAGCGGGGAGGGAAGAGACCCAGTACTTC. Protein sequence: CASSVLAGREETQYF.

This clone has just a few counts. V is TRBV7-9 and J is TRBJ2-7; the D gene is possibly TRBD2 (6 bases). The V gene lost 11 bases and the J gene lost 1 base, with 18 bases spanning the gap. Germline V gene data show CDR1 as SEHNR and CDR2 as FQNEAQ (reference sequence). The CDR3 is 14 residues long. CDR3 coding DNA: TGTGCCTACCACCGGGACGGGGGTTCCTACGAGCAGTACTTC. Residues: CAYHRDGGSYEQYF.

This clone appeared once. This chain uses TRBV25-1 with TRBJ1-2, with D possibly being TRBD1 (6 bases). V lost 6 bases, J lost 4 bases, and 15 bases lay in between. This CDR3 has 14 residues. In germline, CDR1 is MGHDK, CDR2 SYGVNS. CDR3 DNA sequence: TGTGCCAGCAGCCCCGCAGGGGCGAGCTATGGCTACACCTTC. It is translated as CASSPAGASYGYTF.

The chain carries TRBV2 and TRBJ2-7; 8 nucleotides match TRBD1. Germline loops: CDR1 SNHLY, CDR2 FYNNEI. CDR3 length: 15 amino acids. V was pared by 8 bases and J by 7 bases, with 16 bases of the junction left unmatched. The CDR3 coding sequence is TGTGCCAGCTATCGATCCGGGACAGGCTGGGGGGAGCAGTACTTC. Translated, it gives CASYRSGTGWGEQYF. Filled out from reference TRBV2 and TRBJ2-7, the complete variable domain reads EPEVTQTPSHQVTQMGQEVILRCVPISNHLYFYWYRQILGQKVEFLVSFYNNEISEKSEIFDDQFSVERPDGSNFTLKIRSTKLEDSAMYFCASYRSGTGWGEQYFGPGTRLTVT.

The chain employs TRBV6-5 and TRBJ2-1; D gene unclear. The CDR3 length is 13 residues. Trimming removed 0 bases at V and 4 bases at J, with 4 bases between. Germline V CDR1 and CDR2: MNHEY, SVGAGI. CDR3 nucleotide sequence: TGTGCCAGCAGTTACTCGGGGTACAATGAGCAGTTCTTC. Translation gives CASSYSGYNEQFF.